Listed below are T cell receptor beta chains from one sample, sequenced in a study of cytomegalovirus exposure and HLA in healthy donors. This table comes from immunoSEQ multiplex PCR, and its TCRdb copy is limited to in-frame clones, with some not included. The sample records 90,000 to 100,000 clones, 70% to 85% being singletons. What was sequenced was PBMCs. The receptors shown here come from a man in his fifties in good health and CMV-seronegative. The CDR3 runs from the conserved cysteine through the conserved F or W.

V,length,J,CDR3
TRBV7-9,18,TRBJ2-6,CASSLKGLATSGANVLTF
TRBV10-1,16,TRBJ1-1,CASSDRTAGSNTEAFF
TRBV18,14,TRBJ2-7,CASSPAGLSYEQYF
TRBV4-1,16,TRBJ1-2,CASSPEQGARNYGYTF
TRBV5-4,16,TRBJ2-3,CASSLGGGASRDTQYF
TRBV11-1,16,TRBJ1-1,CASSSGTGKGNTEAFF
TRBV28,12,TRBJ2-7,CASSLIADEQYF
TRBV28,16,TRBJ1-3,CASTEGGGNSGNTIYF
TRBV28,15,TRBJ2-3,CASSSLAGVTDTQYF
TRBV18,13,TRBJ2-3,CASSPEPRGTQYF
TRBV6-1,13,TRBJ1-2,CASSARGREGYTF
TRBV5-1,14,TRBJ2-5,CASGTGTGQETQYF
TRBV7-2,17,TRBJ2-1,CASSLATSGRAYNEQFF
TRBV4-1,15,TRBJ2-1,CASSQGGGRYNEQFF
TRBV28,15,TRBJ2-5,CASSLTTSGRETQYF
TRBV19,18,TRBJ2-3,CASSIGWRGTSALDTQYF
TRBV9,14,TRBJ2-3,CASSNGLGEDTQYF
TRBV29-1,13,TRBJ2-5,CSVGKDRVETQYF
TRBV11-2,11,TRBJ2-1,CASSFGNEQFF
TRBV4-3,16,TRBJ2-5,CASSQELGQGWETQYF